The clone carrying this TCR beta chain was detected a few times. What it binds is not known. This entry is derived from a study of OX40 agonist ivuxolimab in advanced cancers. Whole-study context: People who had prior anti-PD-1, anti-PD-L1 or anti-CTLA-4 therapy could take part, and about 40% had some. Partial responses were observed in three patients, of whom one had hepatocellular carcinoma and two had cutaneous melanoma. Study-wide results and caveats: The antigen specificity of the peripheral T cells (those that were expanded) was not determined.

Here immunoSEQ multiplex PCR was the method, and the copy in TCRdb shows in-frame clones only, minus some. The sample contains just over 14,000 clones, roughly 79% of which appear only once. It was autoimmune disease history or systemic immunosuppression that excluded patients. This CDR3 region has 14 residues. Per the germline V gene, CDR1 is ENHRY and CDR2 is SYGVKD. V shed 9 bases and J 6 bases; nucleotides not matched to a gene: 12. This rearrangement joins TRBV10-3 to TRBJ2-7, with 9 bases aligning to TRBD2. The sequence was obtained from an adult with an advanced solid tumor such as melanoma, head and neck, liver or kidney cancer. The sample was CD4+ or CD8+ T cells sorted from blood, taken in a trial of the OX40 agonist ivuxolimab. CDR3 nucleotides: TGTGCCATAAAACCTAGCGGGGCTTCGGGCGAGCAGTACTTC. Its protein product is CAIKPSGASGEQYF.